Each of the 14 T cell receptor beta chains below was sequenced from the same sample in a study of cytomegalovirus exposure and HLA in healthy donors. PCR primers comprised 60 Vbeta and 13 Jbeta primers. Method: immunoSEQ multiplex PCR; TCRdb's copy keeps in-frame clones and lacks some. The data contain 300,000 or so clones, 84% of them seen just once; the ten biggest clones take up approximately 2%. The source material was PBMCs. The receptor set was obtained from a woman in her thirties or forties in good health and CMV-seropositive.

CDR3: CASSLGRSYNEQFF. The CDR3 bases are TGTGCCAGCAGCTTAGGTCGCTCCTACAATGAGCAGTTCTTC. The chain recombines TRBV7-2 with TRBJ2-1; the D is unclear. The CDR3 loop spans 14 amino acids. V dropped 1 base and J dropped 0 bases, with 4 bases sitting between them. In germline, CDR1 is SGHTA, CDR2 FQGNSA.

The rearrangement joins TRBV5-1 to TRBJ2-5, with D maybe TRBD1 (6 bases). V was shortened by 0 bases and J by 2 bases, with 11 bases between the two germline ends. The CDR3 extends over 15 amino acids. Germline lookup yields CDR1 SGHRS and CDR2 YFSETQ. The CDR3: CASSLGGQHQETQYF. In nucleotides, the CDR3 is TGCGCCAGCAGCTTGGGGGGGCAGCATCAAGAGACCCAGTACTTC.

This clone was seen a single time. CDR3 bases: TGTGCCAGCAGCCAAGATCCACAGGGTAGGGGCTACACCTTC. It encodes CASSQDPQGRGYTF. V is TRBV14 and J is TRBJ1-2; perhaps TRBD1 as D (6 bases). Germline V gives CDR1 SGHDN, CDR2 FVKESK. This CDR3 is built from 14 residues. V was shortened by 0 bases and J by 8 bases, with 13 bases between the two germline ends.

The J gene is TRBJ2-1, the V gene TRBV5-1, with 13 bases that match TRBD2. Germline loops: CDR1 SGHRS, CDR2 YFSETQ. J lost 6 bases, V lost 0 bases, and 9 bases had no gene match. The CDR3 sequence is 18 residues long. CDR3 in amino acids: CASSLVATSGRESNEQFF. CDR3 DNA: TGCGCCAGCAGCTTGGTAGCAACTAGCGGGAGGGAGAGCAATGAGCAGTTCTTC.

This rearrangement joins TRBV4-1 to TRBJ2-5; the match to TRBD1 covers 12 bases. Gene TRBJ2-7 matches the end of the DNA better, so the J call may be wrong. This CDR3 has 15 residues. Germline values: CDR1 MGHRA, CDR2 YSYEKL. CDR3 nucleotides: TGCGCCAGCAGCCAGGGGACAGGGGGCGTCTACGAGCAGTACTTC. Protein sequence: CASSQGTGGVYEQYF.

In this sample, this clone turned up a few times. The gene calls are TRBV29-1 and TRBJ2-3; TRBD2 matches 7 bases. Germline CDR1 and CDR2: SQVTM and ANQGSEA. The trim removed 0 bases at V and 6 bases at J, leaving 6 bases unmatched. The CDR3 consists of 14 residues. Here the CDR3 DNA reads TGCAGCGTTGAAGATTACGGGGAGGGGGATACGCAGTATTTT. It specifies CSVEDYGEGDTQYF.

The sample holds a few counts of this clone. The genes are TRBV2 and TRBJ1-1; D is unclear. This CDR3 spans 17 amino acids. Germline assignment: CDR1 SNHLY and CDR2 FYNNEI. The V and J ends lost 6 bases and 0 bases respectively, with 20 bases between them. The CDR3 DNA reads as TGTGCCAGCAGGAGGGAACACATTGACTACATGAACACTGAAGCTTTCTTT. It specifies CASRREHIDYMNTEAFF.

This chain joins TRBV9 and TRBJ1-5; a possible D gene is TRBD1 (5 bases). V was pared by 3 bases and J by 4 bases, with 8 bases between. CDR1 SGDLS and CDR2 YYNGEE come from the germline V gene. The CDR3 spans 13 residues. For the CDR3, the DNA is TGTGCCAGCAGCGCAGGGTTGAATCAGCCCCAGCATTTT. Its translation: CASSAGLNQPQHF.

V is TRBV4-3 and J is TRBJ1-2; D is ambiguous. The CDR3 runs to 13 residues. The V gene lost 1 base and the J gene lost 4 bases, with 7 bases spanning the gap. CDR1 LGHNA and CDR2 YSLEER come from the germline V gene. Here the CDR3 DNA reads TGCGCCAGCAGCCAAGGAGTTGGCTATGGCTACACCTTC. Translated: CASSQGVGYGYTF.

In DNA form, the CDR3 reads TGTGCCAGCAGCACCGGACTAGCGGGAGGCACAACGGCGGAGCAGTACTTC. The encoded protein is CASSTGLAGGTTAEQYF. The chain uses TRBV7-8 and TRBJ2-7; 14 bases are a match to TRBD2. Germline V gene sequence: CDR1 SGHVS, CDR2 FQNEAQ. The CDR3 length is 17 residues. J gave up 7 bases and V 5 bases, and 13 bases lay outside the gene matches.

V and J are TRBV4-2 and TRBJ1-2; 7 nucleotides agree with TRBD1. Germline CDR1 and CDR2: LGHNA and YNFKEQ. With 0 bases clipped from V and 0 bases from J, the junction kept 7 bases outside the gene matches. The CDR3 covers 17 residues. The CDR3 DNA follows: TGTGCCAGCAGCCAAGAGGAGGGACAGTCAGCTAACTATGGCTACACCTTC. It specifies CASSQEEGQSANYGYTF.

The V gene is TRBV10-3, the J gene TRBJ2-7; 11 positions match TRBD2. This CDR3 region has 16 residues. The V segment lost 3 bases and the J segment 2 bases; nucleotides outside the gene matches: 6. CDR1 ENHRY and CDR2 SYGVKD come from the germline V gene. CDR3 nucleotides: TGTGCCATCAGTGAAACCGGGACTAGCGGTACCTACGAGCAGTACTTC. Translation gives CAISETGTSGTYEQYF.

The CDR3 sequence is CASSPGGGNTEAFF. The CDR3 nucleotides are TGTGCCAGCAGTCCAGGGGGTGGGAACACTGAAGCTTTCTTT. The rearrangement links TRBV6-5 to TRBJ1-1; 7 bases map to TRBD1. The CDR3 runs 14 residues. Trimming removed 5 bases from V and 1 base from J; junction bases left unmatched: 4. Looked up from germline, CDR1 is MNHEY and CDR2 is SVGAGI.

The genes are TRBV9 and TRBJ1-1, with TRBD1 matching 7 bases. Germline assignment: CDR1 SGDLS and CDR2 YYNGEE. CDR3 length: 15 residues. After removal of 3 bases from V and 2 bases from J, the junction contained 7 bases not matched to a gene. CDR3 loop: CASSARTGFNTEAFF. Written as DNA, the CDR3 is TGTGCCAGCAGCGCCAGGACAGGCTTCAACACTGAAGCTTTCTTT.